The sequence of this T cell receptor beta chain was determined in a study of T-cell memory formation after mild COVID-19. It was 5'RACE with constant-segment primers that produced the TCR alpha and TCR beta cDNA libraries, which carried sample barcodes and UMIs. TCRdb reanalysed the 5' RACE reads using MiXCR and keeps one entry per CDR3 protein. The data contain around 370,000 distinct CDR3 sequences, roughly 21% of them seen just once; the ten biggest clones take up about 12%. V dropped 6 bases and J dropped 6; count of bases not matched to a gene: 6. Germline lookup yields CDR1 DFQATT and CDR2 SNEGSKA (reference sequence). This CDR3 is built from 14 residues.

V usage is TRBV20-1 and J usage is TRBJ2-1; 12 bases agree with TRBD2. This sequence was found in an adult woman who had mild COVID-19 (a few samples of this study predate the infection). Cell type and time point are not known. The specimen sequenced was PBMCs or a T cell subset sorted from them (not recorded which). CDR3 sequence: CSARTSGMRNEQFF. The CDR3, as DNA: TGCAGTGCAAGGACTAGCGGGATGCGCAATGAGCAGTTCTTC.